Presented here are 4 T cell receptor beta chains from one specimen sequenced in a study of glioma-infiltrating T cells. TCR alpha and beta CDR3 regions were amplified from RNA using iRepertoire nested multiplex PCR. TCRdb ran MiXCR on the multiplex PCR reads and lists one entry per CDR3 protein. Counted here are about 130,000 distinct CDR3 sequences, 24% occurring once; the ten biggest clones make up about 30%. Sequencing was performed on glioma tissue, nonneoplastic brain tissue, or PBMCs (not recorded which). All receptors derive from a human donor with low-grade glioma or glioblastoma, undergoing nonglioma brain surgery, or in good health (not recorded which).

The J gene is TRBJ2-5, the V gene TRBV5-4; D may be TRBD1 (5 bases). The V end lost 5 bases, the J end lost 3 bases, and 17 bases lay between the germline ends. Per germline, CDR1 SGHNT and CDR2 YYREEE (reference sequence). The CDR3 spans 15 residues. CDR3 sequence: CASRLGSGFKETQYF. The CDR3 DNA is TGTGCCAGCAGACTGGGTTCAGGGTTCAAAGAGACCCAGTACTTC.

This clonotype was seen repeatedly, ten times or more. The chain links TRBV4-2 to TRBJ1-1; D perhaps matches TRBD1 (5 bases). V was trimmed by 2 bases and J by 2 bases, leaving 15 bases between them. CDR3 size: 16 residues. The germline gives CDR1 LGHNA, CDR2 YNFKEQ. The CDR3 sequence is CASSQLGLDRNTEAFF. The CDR3 nucleotides read TGTGCCAGCAGCCAATTGGGACTTGACAGAAACACTGAAGCTTTCTTT.

This clonotype turned up a few times. J is TRBJ1-1 and V is TRBV20-1; weak D call: TRBD1 (5 bases). Trimming took off 5 bases at V and 5 bases at J, with 9 bases between the two ends. The length of the CDR3 is 11 residues. Germline V CDR1 and CDR2: DFQATT, SNEGSKA (reference sequence). The CDR3, as DNA: TGCAGTGCTTATGGGGGAACTGAAGCTTTCTTT. Its translation: CSAYGGTEAFF.

This clonotype was seen a few times. The chain joins TRBV27 to TRBJ1-3; TRBD1 might be the D (5 bases). Per germline, CDR1 MNHEY and CDR2 SMNVEV (reference sequence). The CDR3 runs to 15 residues. The V end was cut by 5 bases, the J end by 2 bases, with 13 bases between. For the CDR3, the DNA is TGTGCCAGCAGTAGTGCAGGGTCCGCTGGAAACACCATATATTTT. As protein: CASSSAGSAGNTIYF.